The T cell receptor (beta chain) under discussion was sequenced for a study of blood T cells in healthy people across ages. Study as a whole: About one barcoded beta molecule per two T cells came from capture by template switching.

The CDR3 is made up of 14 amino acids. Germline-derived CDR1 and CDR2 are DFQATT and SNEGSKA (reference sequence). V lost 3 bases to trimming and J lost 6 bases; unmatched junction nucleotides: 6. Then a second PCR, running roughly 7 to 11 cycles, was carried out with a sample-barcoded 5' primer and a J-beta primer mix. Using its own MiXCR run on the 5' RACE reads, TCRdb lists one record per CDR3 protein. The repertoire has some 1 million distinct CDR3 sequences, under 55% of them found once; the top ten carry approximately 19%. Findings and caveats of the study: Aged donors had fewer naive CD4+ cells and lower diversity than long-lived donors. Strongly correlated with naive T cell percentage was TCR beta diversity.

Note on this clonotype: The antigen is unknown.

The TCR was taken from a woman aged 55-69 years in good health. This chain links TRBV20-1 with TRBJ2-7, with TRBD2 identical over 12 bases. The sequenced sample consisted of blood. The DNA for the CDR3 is TGCAGTGCTAGGAGACTAGCGGGAGAGCGCGAGCAGTACTTC. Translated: CSARRLAGEREQYF.